This paragraph covers one T cell receptor beta chain sequence. The sample comes from a study of blood T cell repertoires in COVID-19. Only in-frame clones appear in the TCRdb table, and some are missing; sequencing was by immunoSEQ multiplex PCR. Here the sample spans about 190,000 clones, 70% to 80% being singletons. The germline V gene has CDR1 SGHTA and CDR2 FQGNSA. Trimming cost V 1 base and J 8 bases; bases outside gene matches: 3. This CDR3 comprises 16 residues. Sequencing used peripheral blood. The chain recombines TRBV7-2 with TRBJ2-2, with 14 positions matching TRBD2. The TCR sequence derives from a woman aged 45-65 years with acute or convalescent COVID-19. The CDR3: CASSLEGTSGRGELFF. CDR3 nucleotide sequence: TGTGCCAGCAGCTTAGAAGGGACTAGCGGGAGAGGGGAGCTGTTTTTT.